This T cell receptor beta chain was recorded in a study of brain T cells in children with intractable seizures (dated by TCRdb to 2020 to 2023). About the investigation overall: Resected brain tissue from roughly 53 pediatric epilepsy surgery cases was first screened for immune gene transcripts using a NanoString immunology panel. Among the approximately twelve selected surgery cases, pre-surgery blood was additionally sequenced for eight, leaving four cases with brain tissue only. General conclusions and limits of the study: Viral specificity was inferred only from CDR3 sequence similarity, and patients' HCMV serostatus was unknown. Because pre- and post-surgery blood were sequenced to different depths, clones absent from the pre-surgery sample may reflect undersampling.

Of note for this clone: Its antigen is unknown. No quality values exist for individual bases; no much larger clone is one base distant.

What this sample's time point label stands for: blood from clinic visit 5 months post-surgery; TSC patient then seizure free. Surgery cases with the highest brain T cell transcript signatures were selected for TCR beta chain sequencing of brain tissue and, where available, blood. Prior to surgery, the patients had been treated with at least one anti-epileptic drug. The TCR-sequenced patients were children whose drug-resistant epilepsy was caused by tuberous sclerosis complex, focal cortical dysplasia, Rasmussen encephalitis or hemimegalencephaly. Bulk genomic DNA was isolated from unsorted brain tissue and whole blood using the Monarch genomic DNA purification kit. The immunoSEQ assay was used to generate TCR beta chain sequences from genomic DNA. The published analysis was carried out like this. CDR3 sequences not starting with the conserved framework cysteine at position 104 were manually removed. To get clonality, the normalized Shannon's Diversity Index was subtracted from one, giving values from 0 (maximal diversity) to 1 (oligoclonal). Chi-squared comparison-of-proportions tests were used to check whether the frequency of the same CDR3 differed between samples, for example brain versus blood. Public clonotypes were found through immuneACCESS searches, while the VDJdb browser was used to judge similarity to known antiviral clonotypes. Imported from immuneACCESS, the table was reduced by TCRdb to in-frame sequences with V and J called. These copies leave out some clones; in studies compared against another copy, an unresolved V gene accounts for under half, and the cause of the remainder is not known. D and trimming were read from the DNA, whereas the V and J calls and clone size are those reported in that table. The sample has about 340,000 clones on record, over 90% of them singletons. Of the sample, 5% to 7% is held by the ten largest clones.

V is pruned by 0 bases and J by 5 bases, leaving 10 bases of the junction without a gene match. The CDR3 starts with the cysteine, ends with the phenylalanine, and has 17 residues. Left in the record is the CDR3 DNA by itself, 51 bases read in frame from the first base. Sequences MRHNA (CDR1) and SNTAGT (CDR2) are obtained from the germline V gene. The sample here was peripheral blood, taken roughly 5 months after surgery. The TCR was taken from a boy under two years old with tuberous sclerosis and intractable seizures. The chain uses TRBV6-4 and TRBJ2-1; a stretch of 7 junction bases matches TRBD2. The DNA sequence reads TGTGCCAGCAGTGACTCTTCGGGAGGCCTAACAAACAATGAGCAGTTCTTC. This gives the protein CASSDSSGGLTNNEQFF.